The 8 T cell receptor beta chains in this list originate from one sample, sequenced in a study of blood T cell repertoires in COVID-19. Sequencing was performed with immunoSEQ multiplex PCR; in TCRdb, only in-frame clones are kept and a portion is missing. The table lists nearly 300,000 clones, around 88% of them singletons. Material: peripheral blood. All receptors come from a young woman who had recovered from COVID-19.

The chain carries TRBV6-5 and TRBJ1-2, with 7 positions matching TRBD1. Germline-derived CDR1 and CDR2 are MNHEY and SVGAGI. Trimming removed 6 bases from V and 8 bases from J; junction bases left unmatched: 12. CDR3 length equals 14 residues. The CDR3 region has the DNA TGTGCCAGCAGGTCAGACCGGGACAGTTGGGGCTACACCTTC. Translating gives CASRSDRDSWGYTF.

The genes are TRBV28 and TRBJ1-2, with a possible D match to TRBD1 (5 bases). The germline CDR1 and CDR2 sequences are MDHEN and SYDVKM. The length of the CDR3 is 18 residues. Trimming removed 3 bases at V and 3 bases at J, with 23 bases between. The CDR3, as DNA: TGTGCCAGCAGTTTTGAGGACCCGTCGTCGGGGGTATACTATGGCTACACCTTC. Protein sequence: CASSFEDPSSGVYYGYTF.

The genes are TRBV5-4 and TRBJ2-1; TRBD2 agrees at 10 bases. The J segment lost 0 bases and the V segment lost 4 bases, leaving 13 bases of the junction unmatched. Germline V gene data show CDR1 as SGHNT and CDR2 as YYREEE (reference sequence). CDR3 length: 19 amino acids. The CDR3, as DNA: TGTGCCAGCAGCCCGGGAGGTAGCGGGGGGATCAGCTCCTACAATGAGCAGTTCTTC. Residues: CASSPGGSGGISSYNEQFF. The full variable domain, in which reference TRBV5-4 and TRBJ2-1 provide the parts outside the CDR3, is ETGVTQSPTHLIKTRGQQVTLRCSSQSGHNTVSWYQQALGQGPQFIFQYYREEENGRGNFPPRFSGLQFPNYSSELNVNALELDDSALYLCASSPGGSGGISSYNEQFFGPGTRLTVL.

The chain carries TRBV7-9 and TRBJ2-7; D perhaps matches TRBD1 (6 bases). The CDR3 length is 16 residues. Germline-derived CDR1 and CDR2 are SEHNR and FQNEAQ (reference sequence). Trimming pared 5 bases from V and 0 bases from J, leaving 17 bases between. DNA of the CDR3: TGTGCCAGCAGCCACCTCCCGGACAGAACCTCCTACGAGCAGTACTTC. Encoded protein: CASSHLPDRTSYEQYF.

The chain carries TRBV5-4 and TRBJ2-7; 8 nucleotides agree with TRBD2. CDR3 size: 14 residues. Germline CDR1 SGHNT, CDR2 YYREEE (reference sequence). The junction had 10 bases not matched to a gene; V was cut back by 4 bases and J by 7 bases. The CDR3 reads CASSVLLADQEQYF. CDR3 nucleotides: TGTGCCAGCAGCGTGCTACTAGCGGATCAAGAGCAGTACTTC.

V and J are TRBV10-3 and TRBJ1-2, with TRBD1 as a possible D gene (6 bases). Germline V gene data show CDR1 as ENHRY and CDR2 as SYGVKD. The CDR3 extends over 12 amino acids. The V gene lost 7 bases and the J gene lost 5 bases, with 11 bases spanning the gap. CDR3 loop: CAIKDTGYGYTF. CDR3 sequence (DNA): TGTGCCATCAAAGATACAGGGTATGGCTACACCTTC.

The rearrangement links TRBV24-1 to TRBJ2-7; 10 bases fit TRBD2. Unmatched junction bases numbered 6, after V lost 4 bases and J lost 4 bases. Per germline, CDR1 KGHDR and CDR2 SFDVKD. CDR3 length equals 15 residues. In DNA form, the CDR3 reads TGTGCCACCAGTGACCCTAGCGGGGGAGGGTACGAGCAGTACTTC. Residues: CATSDPSGGGYEQYF.

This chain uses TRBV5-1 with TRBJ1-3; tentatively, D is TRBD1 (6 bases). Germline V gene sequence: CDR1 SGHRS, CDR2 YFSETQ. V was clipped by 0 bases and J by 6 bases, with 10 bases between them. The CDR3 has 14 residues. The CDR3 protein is CASSLGYRENTIYF. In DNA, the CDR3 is TGCGCCAGCAGCTTGGGATACAGGGAAAACACCATATATTTT.